This T cell receptor (beta chain) was documented in a study of blood T cell repertoires in COVID-19. About the study: Material from acute and convalescent COVID-19 was sourced from the United States, Italy and Spain. PBMCs, B-cell-depleted T cells, or T cells were the source of the cDNA or gDNA that made up the material.

CDR1 is MGHDK and CDR2 is SYGVNS in the germline V gene. The junction had 4 bases not matched to a gene; V was cut back by 4 bases and J by 2 bases. The CDR3 loop spans 15 amino acids. This clone was found once. Methods used by the authors: Estimated nucleated cell counts came from reference gene primer amplification. TCRdb keeps only in-frame clones here, not all; method: immunoSEQ multiplex PCR. That table gives V, J and clone size, and the DNA gave D and trimming. This table holds roughly 83,000 clones, around 87% found once. The receptor's source is a man older than 75 with active or convalescent COVID-19. The J gene is TRBJ2-2, the V gene TRBV25-1, with 7 bases matching TRBD1. Input material: peripheral blood. The CDR3 sequence is CASSARQGNTGELFF. CDR3 coding DNA: TGTGCCAGCAGTGCCCGACAGGGCAACACCGGGGAGCTGTTTTTT.